A selection of T cell receptor beta chains follows, all from one sample in a study of blood T cell repertoires in COVID-19. Sequencing was performed with immunoSEQ multiplex PCR; in TCRdb, only in-frame clones are kept and a portion is missing. The table has approximately 160,000 clones, approximately 84% seen once. Sequenced: peripheral blood. These receptors originate from a woman aged 60 to 75 with COVID-19, enrolled during active disease. Each CDR3 is given with its conserved first and last residue. A D gene is named only where the DNA matches it firmly. The size field is filled for only some rows; it gives once, few, many or a size class.

j_gene: TRBJ1-4; d_gene: -; len: 15; v_gene: TRBV5-4; abundance: -; CDR3nt: TGTGCCAGCAGCTTGGTTGGGGGCTCTAATGAAAAACTGTTTTTT; CDR3aa: CASSLVGGSNEKLFF
j_gene: TRBJ2-3; d_gene: TRBD2; len: 15; v_gene: TRBV5-1; abundance: once; CDR3nt: TGCGCCAGCAGCTCCCGGACTAGCGGCACAGATACGCAGTATTTT; CDR3aa: CASSSRTSGTDTQYF
j_gene: TRBJ2-5; d_gene: TRBD1; len: 12; v_gene: TRBV29-1; abundance: -; CDR3nt: TGCAGCGTTCTACAGGGGGTACGGACCCAGTACTTC; CDR3aa: CSVLQGVRTQYF
j_gene: TRBJ1-6; d_gene: -; len: 13; v_gene: TRBV3-1/TRBV3-2; abundance: -; CDR3nt: TGTGCCAGCAGCCAAGTCAGGGGCTCACCCCTCCACTTT; CDR3aa: CASSQVRGSPLHF
j_gene: TRBJ1-2; d_gene: TRBD1; len: 14; v_gene: TRBV29-1; abundance: -; CDR3nt: TGCAGCGTCGCTGGACTGGACAGGGCCGGTGGCTACACCTTC; CDR3aa: CSVAGLDRAGGYTF
j_gene: TRBJ1-4; d_gene: -; len: 15; v_gene: TRBV2; abundance: -; CDR3nt: TGTGCCAGCAGTGTACAGGGAACAACTAATGAAAAACTGTTTTTT; CDR3aa: CASSVQGTTNEKLFF
j_gene: TRBJ1-2; d_gene: -; len: 14; v_gene: TRBV24-1; abundance: -; CDR3nt: TGTGCCACCAGTGATTTTTCACTTAACTATGGCTACACCTTC; CDR3aa: CATSDFSLNYGYTF
j_gene: TRBJ2-2; d_gene: TRBD1; len: 18; v_gene: TRBV5-1; abundance: few; CDR3nt: TGCGCCAGCAGCCCGACAGGGGCCGCCGACTTGAGCACCGGGGAGCTGTTTTTT; CDR3aa: CASSPTGAADLSTGELFF
j_gene: TRBJ1-1; d_gene: -; len: 14; v_gene: TRBV3-1/TRBV3-2; abundance: once; CDR3nt: TGTGCCAGCAGCGCAAGCGACCTGGGCACTGAAGCTTTCTTT; CDR3aa: CASSASDLGTEAFF
j_gene: TRBJ1-2; d_gene: -; len: 15; v_gene: TRBV18; abundance: once; CDR3nt: TGTGCCAGCTCACCCGACAGAATCACTAACTATGGCTACACCTTC; CDR3aa: CASSPDRITNYGYTF
j_gene: TRBJ1-5; d_gene: -; len: 17; v_gene: TRBV19; abundance: few; CDR3nt: TGTGCCAGTAGTATCCCCCTGGCAGGACATAGCAATCAGCCCCAGCATTTT; CDR3aa: CASSIPLAGHSNQPQHF
j_gene: TRBJ2-2; d_gene: -; len: 15; v_gene: TRBV7-9; abundance: -; CDR3nt: TGTGCCAGCAGCATCAGGGCTTCGAACACCGGGGAGCTGTTTTTT; CDR3aa: CASSIRASNTGELFF
j_gene: TRBJ1-4; d_gene: -; len: 14; v_gene: TRBV11-2; abundance: -; CDR3nt: TGTGCCAGCAGCTCGACAGGTCAAGGGGAAAAACTGTTTTTT; CDR3aa: CASSSTGQGEKLFF
j_gene: TRBJ1-4; d_gene: -; len: 15; v_gene: TRBV13; abundance: -; CDR3nt: TGTGCCAGCAGCTTAAGAGGACAGCCTTATGAAAAACTGTTTTTT; CDR3aa: CASSLRGQPYEKLFF
j_gene: TRBJ2-1; d_gene: -; len: 12; v_gene: TRBV29-1; abundance: -; CDR3nt: TGCAGCGTTGATGAGGGGGGGATTGAGCAGTTCTTC; CDR3aa: CSVDEGGIEQFF
j_gene: TRBJ2-2; d_gene: -; len: 13; v_gene: TRBV11-3; abundance: -; CDR3nt: TGTGCCAGCAGGGGGCCCGGAACCGGGGAGCTGTTTTTT; CDR3aa: CASRGPGTGELFF
j_gene: TRBJ1-1; d_gene: -; len: 15; v_gene: TRBV19; abundance: -; CDR3nt: TGTGCCAGTATCCACTCGGCAGGGCTGAACACTGAAGCTTTCTTT; CDR3aa: CASIHSAGLNTEAFF
j_gene: TRBJ1-1; d_gene: -; len: 13; v_gene: TRBV7-9; abundance: -; CDR3nt: TGTGCCAGTGGGGCCGGGAGCAGAACTGAAGCTTTCTTT; CDR3aa: CASGAGSRTEAFF
j_gene: TRBJ1-1; d_gene: TRBD1; len: 14; v_gene: TRBV19; abundance: -; CDR3nt: TGTGCCAGTAGTGTCGGACAGGGGAACACTGAAGCTTTCTTT; CDR3aa: CASSVGQGNTEAFF
j_gene: TRBJ2-5; d_gene: TRBD1; len: 14; v_gene: TRBV11-3; abundance: -; CDR3nt: TGTGCCAGCAGCCCCTCGACAGGGGTGGGGACCCAGTACTTC; CDR3aa: CASSPSTGVGTQYF
j_gene: TRBJ1-3; d_gene: TRBD1; len: 15; v_gene: TRBV19; abundance: once; CDR3nt: TGTGCCAGCACCGGGACAGGCCTCTCTGGAAACACCATATATTTT; CDR3aa: CASTGTGLSGNTIYF
j_gene: TRBJ2-1; d_gene: TRBD1; len: 12; v_gene: TRBV7-2; abundance: -; CDR3nt: TGTGCCAGCAGCCGCGACAGGGTAGGGCGGTTCTTC; CDR3aa: CASSRDRVGRFF
j_gene: TRBJ1-2; d_gene: -; len: 13; v_gene: TRBV10-3; abundance: -; CDR3nt: TGTGCCATCACTAAAGACAGGAGCTATGGCTACACCTTC; CDR3aa: CAITKDRSYGYTF
j_gene: TRBJ1-6; d_gene: -; len: 14; v_gene: TRBV3-1/TRBV3-2; abundance: -; CDR3nt: TGTGCCAGCAGCCCCGACAGGAATAATTCACCCCTCCACTTT; CDR3aa: CASSPDRNNSPLHF
j_gene: TRBJ2-1; d_gene: TRBD2; len: 15; v_gene: TRBV6-2/TRBV6-3; abundance: -; CDR3nt: TGTGCCAGCAGTGCCCCGGGACTAGCGGGACCGCAGCAGTTCTTC; CDR3aa: CASSAPGLAGPQQFF
j_gene: TRBJ1-2; d_gene: TRBD1; len: 16; v_gene: TRBV4-1; abundance: -; CDR3nt: TGCGCCAGCAGCCAAGATGTGGGACCAGGGGGCTATGGCTACACCTTC; CDR3aa: CASSQDVGPGGYGYTF
j_gene: TRBJ1-1; d_gene: -; len: 16; v_gene: TRBV7-3; abundance: -; CDR3nt: TGTGCCAGCAGCTTAATGCAGGGGATAATGAACACTGAAGCTTTCTTT; CDR3aa: CASSLMQGIMNTEAFF
j_gene: TRBJ1-6; d_gene: -; len: 15; v_gene: TRBV5-8; abundance: -; CDR3nt: TGTGCCAGCAGCTTGCGGCCAAGAGGGAATTCACCCCTCCACTTT; CDR3aa: CASSLRPRGNSPLHF
j_gene: TRBJ2-7; d_gene: TRBD1; len: 18; v_gene: TRBV18; abundance: once; CDR3nt: TGTGCCAGCTCACCCTACCGATTTGCGGACAGGGGGAAGAACGAGCAGTACTTC; CDR3aa: CASSPYRFADRGKNEQYF
j_gene: TRBJ1-5; d_gene: -; len: 13; v_gene: TRBV12-3/TRBV12-4; abundance: -; CDR3nt: TGTGCCAGCAGTTTTACCGGGAATCAGCCCCAGCATTTT; CDR3aa: CASSFTGNQPQHF
j_gene: TRBJ1-1; d_gene: -; len: 13; v_gene: TRBV6-5; abundance: -; CDR3nt: TGTGCCAGCAGTTCCCACGGGAACACTGAAGCTTTCTTT; CDR3aa: CASSSHGNTEAFF
j_gene: TRBJ2-7; d_gene: TRBD2; len: 14; v_gene: TRBV5-5; abundance: -; CDR3nt: TGTGCCAGCAGGTGGACTAGCGGGAGTCTCGAGCAGTACTTC; CDR3aa: CASRWTSGSLEQYF
j_gene: TRBJ2-7; d_gene: -; len: 12; v_gene: TRBV12-3/TRBV12-4; abundance: few; CDR3nt: TGTGCCAGCAGCCCACAGATTTACGAGCAGTACTTC; CDR3aa: CASSPQIYEQYF
j_gene: TRBJ1-1; d_gene: -; len: 14; v_gene: TRBV7-9; abundance: -; CDR3nt: TGTGCCAGCAGCTACAGCCTCCTGACCACTGAAGCTTTCTTT; CDR3aa: CASSYSLLTTEAFF
j_gene: TRBJ2-3; d_gene: -; len: 15; v_gene: TRBV4-2; abundance: -; CDR3nt: TGTGCCAGCAGCCAACGGCGGCTAGTCCCAGATACGCAGTATTTT; CDR3aa: CASSQRRLVPDTQYF
j_gene: TRBJ1-2; d_gene: -; len: 16; v_gene: TRBV6-6; abundance: once; CDR3nt: TGTGCCAGCAGTCTACCACAGGGACGATCTAACTATGGCTACACCTTC; CDR3aa: CASSLPQGRSNYGYTF
j_gene: TRBJ2-5; d_gene: -; len: 15; v_gene: TRBV14; abundance: -; CDR3nt: TGTGCCAGCAGCCAAGCCAACTGGGCGAAGAAGACCCAGTACTTC; CDR3aa: CASSQANWAKKTQYF